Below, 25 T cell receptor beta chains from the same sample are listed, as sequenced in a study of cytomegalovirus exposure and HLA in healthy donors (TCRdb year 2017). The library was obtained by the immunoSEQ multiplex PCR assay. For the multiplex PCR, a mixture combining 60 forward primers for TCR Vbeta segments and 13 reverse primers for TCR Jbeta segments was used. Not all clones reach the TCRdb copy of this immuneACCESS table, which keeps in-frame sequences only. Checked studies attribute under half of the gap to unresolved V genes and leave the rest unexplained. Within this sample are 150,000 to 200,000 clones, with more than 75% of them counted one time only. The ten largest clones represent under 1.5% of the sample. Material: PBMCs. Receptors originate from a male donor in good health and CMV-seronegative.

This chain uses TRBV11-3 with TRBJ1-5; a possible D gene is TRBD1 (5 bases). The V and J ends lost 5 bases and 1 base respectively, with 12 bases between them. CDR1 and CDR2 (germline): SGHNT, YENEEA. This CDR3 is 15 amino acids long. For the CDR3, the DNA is TGTGCCAGCAGCCTTTCAGGGTCGAGCAATCAGCCCCAGCATTTT. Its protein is CASSLSGSSNQPQHF.

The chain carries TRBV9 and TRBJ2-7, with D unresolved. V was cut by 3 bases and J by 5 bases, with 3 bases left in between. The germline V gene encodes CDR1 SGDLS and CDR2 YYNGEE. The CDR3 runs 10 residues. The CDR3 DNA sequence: TGTGCCAGCAGCGGTAACGAGCAGTACTTC. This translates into CASSGNEQYF.

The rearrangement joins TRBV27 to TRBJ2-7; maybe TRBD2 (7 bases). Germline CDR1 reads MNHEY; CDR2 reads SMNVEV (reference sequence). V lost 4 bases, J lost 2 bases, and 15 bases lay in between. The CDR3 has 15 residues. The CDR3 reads CASSSPGGFTYEQYF. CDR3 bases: TGTGCCAGCAGTTCACCGGGGGGCTTTACCTACGAGCAGTACTTC.

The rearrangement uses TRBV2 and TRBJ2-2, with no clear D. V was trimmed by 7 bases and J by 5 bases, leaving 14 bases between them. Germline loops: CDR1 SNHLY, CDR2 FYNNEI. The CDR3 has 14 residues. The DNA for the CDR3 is TGTGCCAGCAAGGAGAATGTATTGACCGGGGAGCTGTTTTTT. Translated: CASKENVLTGELFF.

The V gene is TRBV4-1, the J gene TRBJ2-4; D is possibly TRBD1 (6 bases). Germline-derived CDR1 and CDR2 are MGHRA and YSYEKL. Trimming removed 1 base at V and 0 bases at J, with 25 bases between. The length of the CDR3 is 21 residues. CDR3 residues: CASSQGVGGGRLLLAKNIQYF. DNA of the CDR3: TGCGCCAGCAGCCAAGGGGTTGGGGGCGGGCGGCTCTTACTAGCCAAAAACATTCAGTACTTC.

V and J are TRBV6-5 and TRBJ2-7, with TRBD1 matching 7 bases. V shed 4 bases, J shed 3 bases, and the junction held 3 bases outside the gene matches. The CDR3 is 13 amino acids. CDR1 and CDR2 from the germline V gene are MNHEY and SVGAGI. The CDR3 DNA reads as TGTGCCAGCAGTTGGAGACAGGGCTACGAGCAGTACTTC. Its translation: CASSWRQGYEQYF.

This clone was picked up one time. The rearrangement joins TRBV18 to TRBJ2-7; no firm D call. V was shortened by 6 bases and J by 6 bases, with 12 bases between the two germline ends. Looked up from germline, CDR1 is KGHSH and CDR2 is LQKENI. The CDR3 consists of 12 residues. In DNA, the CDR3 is TGTGCCAGCTCCCCCGTCCGAGGCGAGCAGTACTTC. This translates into CASSPVRGEQYF.

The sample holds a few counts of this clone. The CDR3 sequence: CASSLGTHYEQYF. The CDR3 nucleotides are TGTGCCAGCAGTTTGGGCACCCACTACGAGCAGTACTTC. V usage is TRBV27 and J usage is TRBJ2-7; D is unclear. The CDR3 runs to 13 residues. V lost 3 bases and J lost 3, with 9 bases in between. Germline CDR1 reads MNHEY; CDR2 reads SMNVEV (reference sequence).

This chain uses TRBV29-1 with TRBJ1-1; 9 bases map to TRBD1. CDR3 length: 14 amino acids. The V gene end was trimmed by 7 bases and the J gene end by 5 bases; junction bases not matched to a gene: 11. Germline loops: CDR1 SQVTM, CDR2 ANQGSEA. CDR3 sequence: CSGARGQGTTEAFF. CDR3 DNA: TGCAGCGGAGCGAGGGGACAGGGAACGACTGAAGCTTTCTTT.

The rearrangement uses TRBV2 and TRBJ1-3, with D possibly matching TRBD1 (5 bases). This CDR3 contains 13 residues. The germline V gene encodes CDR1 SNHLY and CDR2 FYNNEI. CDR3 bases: TGTGTCCAGCGGGGGGGGGCTGGAAACACCATATATTTT. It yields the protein CVQRGGAGNTIYF.

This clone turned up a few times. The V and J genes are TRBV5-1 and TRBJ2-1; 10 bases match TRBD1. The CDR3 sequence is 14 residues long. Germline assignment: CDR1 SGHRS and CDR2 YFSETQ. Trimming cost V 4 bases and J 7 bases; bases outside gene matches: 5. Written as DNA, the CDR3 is TGCGCCAGCAGCACCGGGACAGGGGTAAATGAGCAGTTCTTC. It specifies CASSTGTGVNEQFF.

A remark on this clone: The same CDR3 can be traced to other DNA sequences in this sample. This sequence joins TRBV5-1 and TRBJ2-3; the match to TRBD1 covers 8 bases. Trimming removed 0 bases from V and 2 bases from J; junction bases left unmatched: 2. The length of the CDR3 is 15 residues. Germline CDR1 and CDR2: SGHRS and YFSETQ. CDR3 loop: CASSLAGGYTDTQYF. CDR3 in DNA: TGCGCCAGCAGCTTGGCAGGGGGCTACACAGATACGCAGTATTTT.

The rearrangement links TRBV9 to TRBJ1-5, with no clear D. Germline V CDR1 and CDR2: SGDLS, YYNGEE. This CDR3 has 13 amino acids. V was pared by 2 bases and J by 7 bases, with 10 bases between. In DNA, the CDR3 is TGTGCCAGCAGCGTTACCCCGGGGCAGCCCCAGCATTTT. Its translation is CASSVTPGQPQHF.

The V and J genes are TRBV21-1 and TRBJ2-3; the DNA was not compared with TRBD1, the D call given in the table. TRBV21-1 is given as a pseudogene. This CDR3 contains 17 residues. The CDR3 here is CASSRDRGHPSTDTQYF. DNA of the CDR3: TGTGCCAGCAGCAGGGACAGGGGGCACCCTAGCACAGATACGCAGTATTTT.

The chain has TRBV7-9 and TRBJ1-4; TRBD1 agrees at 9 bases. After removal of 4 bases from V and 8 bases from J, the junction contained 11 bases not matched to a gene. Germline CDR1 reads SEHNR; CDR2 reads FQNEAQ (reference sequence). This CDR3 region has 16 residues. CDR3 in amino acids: CASSSEPDRGGEKLFF. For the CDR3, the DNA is TGTGCCAGCAGCTCTGAACCGGACAGGGGCGGCGAAAAACTGTTTTTT.

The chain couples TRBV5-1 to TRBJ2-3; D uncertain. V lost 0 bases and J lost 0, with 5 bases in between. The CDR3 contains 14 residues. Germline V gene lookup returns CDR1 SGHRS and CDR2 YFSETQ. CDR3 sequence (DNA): TGCGCCAGCAGCTTGGGGGCTAGCACAGATACGCAGTATTTT. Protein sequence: CASSLGASTDTQYF.

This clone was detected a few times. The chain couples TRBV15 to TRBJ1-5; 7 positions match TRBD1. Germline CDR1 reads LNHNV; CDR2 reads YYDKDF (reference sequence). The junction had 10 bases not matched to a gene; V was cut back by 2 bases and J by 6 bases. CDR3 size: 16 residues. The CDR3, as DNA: TGTGCCACCAGCAGAAGCTGGGGCAGGGGGAGTCAGCCCCAGCATTTT. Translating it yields CATSRSWGRGSQPQHF.

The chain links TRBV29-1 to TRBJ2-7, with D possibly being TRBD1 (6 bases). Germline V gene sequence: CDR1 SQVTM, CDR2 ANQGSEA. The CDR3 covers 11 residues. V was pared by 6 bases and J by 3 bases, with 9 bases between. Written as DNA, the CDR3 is TGCAGCGTACACAGGGACTACGAGCAGTACTTC. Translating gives CSVHRDYEQYF.

This chain's CDR3 is CASSPGTGAGELFF. Here the CDR3 DNA reads TGTGCCAGCAGCCCAGGGACAGGGGCCGGGGAGCTGTTTTTT. This chain uses TRBV5-4 with TRBJ2-2; 10 bases map to TRBD1. Trimming at V came to 4 bases and at J to 6 bases, leaving 3 bases not matched to a gene. Per the germline V gene, CDR1 is SGHNT and CDR2 is YYREEE (reference sequence). The CDR3 covers 14 residues.

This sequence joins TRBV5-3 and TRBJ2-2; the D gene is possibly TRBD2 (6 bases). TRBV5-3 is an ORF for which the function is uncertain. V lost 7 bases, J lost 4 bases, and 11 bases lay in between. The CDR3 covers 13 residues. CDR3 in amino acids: CARPTAGTGELFF. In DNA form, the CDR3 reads TGTGCCAGACCGACAGCGGGCACCGGGGAGCTGTTTTTT.

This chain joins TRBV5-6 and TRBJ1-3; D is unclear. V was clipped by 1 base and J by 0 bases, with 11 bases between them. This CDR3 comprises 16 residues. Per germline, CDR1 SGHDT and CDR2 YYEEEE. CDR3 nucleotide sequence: TGTGCCAGCAGCTTGAGGCAGGCCCCCTCTGGAAACACCATATATTTT. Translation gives CASSLRQAPSGNTIYF.

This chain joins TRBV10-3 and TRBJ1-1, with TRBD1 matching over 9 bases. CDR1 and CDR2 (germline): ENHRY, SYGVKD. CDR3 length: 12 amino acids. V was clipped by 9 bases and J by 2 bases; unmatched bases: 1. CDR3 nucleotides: TGTGCCATACAGGGGGCCAACACTGAAGCTTTCTTT. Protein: CAIQGANTEAFF.

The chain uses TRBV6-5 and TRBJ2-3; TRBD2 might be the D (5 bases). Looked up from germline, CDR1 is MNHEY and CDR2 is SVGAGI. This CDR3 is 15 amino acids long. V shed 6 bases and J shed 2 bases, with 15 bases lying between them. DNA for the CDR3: TGTGCCAGCAGCGGTAGCGCGCTAGTCACAGATACGCAGTATTTT. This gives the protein CASSGSALVTDTQYF.

The CDR3 nucleotides are TGTGCCAGCAGCTTAGCTGTAGCGCTATACAATGAGCAGTTCTTC. Residues: CASSLAVALYNEQFF. The chain employs TRBV7-2 and TRBJ2-1, with D perhaps TRBD2 (5 bases). Trimming cost V 0 bases and J 4 bases, with 10 bases left between them. CDR3 length: 15 amino acids. Germline assignment: CDR1 SGHTA and CDR2 FQGNSA.

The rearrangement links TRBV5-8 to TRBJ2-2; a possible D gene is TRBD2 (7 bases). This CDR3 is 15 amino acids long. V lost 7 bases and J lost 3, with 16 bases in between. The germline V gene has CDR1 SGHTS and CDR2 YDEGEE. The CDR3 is CASCRGARYTGELFF. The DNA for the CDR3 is TGTGCCAGCTGTCGGGGGGCTCGATACACCGGGGAGCTGTTTTTT.